Given below is one TCR beta chain in context. The CDR3 extends over 12 amino acids. Germline V gene sequence: CDR1 MNHEY, CDR2 SVGAGI. V lost 6 bases, J lost 5 bases, and 8 bases lay in between. This entry belongs to a study of control samples from healthy donors and cancer patients. The repertoire was sequenced with immunoSEQ multiplex PCR; TCRdb's copy has only in-frame clones and lacks some. Here the sample spans some 140,000 clones, around nine tenths being singletons. The sample was blood. The receptor's source is a woman aged 25 to 39 in good health. The chain joins TRBV6-5 to TRBJ1-5; D is ambiguous. The CDR3 DNA reads TGTGCCAGCAGGCGCATAGATCAGCCCCAGCATTTT. Translated: CASRRIDQPQHF.